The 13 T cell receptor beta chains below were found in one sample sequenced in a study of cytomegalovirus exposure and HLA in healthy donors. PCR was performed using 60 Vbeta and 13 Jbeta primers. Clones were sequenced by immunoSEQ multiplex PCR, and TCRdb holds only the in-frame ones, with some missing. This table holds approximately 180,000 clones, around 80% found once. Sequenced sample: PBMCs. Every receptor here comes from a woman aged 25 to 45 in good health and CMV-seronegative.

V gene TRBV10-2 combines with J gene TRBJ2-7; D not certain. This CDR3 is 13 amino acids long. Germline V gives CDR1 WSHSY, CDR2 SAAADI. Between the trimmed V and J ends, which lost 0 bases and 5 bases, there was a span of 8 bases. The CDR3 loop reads CASSESDSHEQYF. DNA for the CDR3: TGCGCCAGCAGTGAGTCGGATAGCCACGAGCAGTACTTC.

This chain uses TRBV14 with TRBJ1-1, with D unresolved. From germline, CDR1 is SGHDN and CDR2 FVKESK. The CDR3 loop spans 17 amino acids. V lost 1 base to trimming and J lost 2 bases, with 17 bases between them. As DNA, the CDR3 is TGTGCCAGCAGCCAAGTCACGGGAAGGGCATATAACACTGAAGCTTTCTTT. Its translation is CASSQVTGRAYNTEAFF.

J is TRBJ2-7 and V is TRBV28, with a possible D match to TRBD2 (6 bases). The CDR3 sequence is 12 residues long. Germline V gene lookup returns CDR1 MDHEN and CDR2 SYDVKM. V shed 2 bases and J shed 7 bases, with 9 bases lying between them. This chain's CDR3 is CASSLLAREQYF. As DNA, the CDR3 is TGTGCCAGCAGTTTACTAGCGCGGGAGCAGTACTTC.

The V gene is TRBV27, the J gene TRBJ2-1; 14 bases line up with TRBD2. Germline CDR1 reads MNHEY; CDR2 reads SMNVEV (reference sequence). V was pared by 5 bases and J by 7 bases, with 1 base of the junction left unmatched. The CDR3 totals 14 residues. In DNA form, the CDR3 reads TGTGCCAGCAGTCGACTAGCGGGAGGGAATGAGCAGTTCTTC. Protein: CASSRLAGGNEQFF.

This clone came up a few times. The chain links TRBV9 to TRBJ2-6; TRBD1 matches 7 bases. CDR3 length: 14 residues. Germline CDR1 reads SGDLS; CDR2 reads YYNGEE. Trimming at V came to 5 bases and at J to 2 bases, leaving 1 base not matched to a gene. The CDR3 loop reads CASSTGAGANVLTF. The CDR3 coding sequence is TGTGCCAGCAGTACAGGGGCTGGGGCCAACGTCCTGACTTTC.

CDR3 sequence (DNA): TGTGCCAGCGGTGCCAAAACGGGAAGCAATCAGCCCCAGCATTTT. It codes for CASGAKTGSNQPQHF. The chain has TRBV2 and TRBJ1-5; no reliable D call. The germline V gene has CDR1 SNHLY and CDR2 FYNNEI. The CDR3 is made up of 15 amino acids. V lost 8 bases to trimming and J lost 1 base, with 15 bases between them.

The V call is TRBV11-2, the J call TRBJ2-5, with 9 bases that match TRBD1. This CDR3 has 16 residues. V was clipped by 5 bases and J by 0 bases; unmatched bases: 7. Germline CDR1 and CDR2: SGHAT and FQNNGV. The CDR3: CASSTRRQGDQETQYF. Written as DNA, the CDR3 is TGTGCCAGCAGCACCCGCCGACAGGGGGACCAAGAGACCCAGTACTTC.

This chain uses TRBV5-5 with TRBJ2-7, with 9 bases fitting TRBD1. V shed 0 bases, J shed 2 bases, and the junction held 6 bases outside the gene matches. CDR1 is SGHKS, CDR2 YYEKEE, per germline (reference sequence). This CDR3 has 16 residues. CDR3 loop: CASSLEGTGLTYEQYF. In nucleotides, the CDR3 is TGTGCCAGCAGCTTGGAGGGGACAGGGCTAACCTACGAGCAGTACTTC.

DNA of the CDR3: TGTGCCAGCAGTGGGGACAGGGGGCAAGAAGTTCAGCCCCAGCATTTT. Translating gives CASSGDRGQEVQPQHF. This chain connects TRBV28 to TRBJ1-5, with TRBD1 identical over 12 bases. This CDR3 comprises 16 residues. The V and J ends lost 5 bases and 6 bases, in that order; junction bases with no gene match: 8. Germline V gives CDR1 MDHEN, CDR2 SYDVKM.

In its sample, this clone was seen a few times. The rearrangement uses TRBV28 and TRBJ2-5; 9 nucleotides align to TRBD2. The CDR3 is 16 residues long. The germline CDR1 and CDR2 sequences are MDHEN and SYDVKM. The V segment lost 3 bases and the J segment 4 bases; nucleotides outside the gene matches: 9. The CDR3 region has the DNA TGTGCCAGCAGTTTTCTGGGCGGGAGGGCCCCAGAGACCCAGTACTTC. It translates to CASSFLGGRAPETQYF.

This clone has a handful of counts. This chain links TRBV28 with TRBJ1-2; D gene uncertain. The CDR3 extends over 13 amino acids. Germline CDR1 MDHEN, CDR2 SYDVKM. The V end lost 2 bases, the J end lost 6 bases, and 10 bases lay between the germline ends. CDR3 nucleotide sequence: TGTGCCAGCAGTTTACGGGGAACCGATGGCTACACCTTC. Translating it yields CASSLRGTDGYTF.

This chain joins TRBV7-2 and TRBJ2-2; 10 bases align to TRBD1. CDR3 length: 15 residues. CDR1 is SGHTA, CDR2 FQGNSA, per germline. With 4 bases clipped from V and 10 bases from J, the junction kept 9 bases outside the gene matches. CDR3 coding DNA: TGTGCCAGCAGCTCTTCCGGGACAGGGGCCGAGGAGCTGTTTTTT. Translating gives CASSSSGTGAEELFF.

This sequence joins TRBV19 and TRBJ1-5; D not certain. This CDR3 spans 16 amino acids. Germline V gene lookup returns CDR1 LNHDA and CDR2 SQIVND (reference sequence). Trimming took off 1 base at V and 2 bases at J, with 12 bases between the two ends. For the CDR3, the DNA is TGTGCCAGTAGTATAGGGGGAGCCATGGGCAATCAGCCCCAGCATTTT. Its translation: CASSIGGAMGNQPQHF.